This T cell receptor beta chain was obtained from a study of radiotherapy plus CTLA-4 blockade in lung cancer. Looking at the study overall: Disease control reached 31%, with objective responses in roughly 17%.

Each patient with chemo-refractory metastatic non-small-cell lung cancer was treated with focal radiation plus CTLA-4 blockade using ipilimumab. TCRdb keeps only in-frame clones here, not all; method: immunoSEQ multiplex PCR. The sample shows fewer than 45,000 clones, around 83% of them seen only once. The CDR3 sequence is 15 residues long. After removal of 4 bases from V and 7 bases from J, the junction contained 8 bases not matched to a gene. Germline V CDR1 and CDR2: MDHEN, SYDVKM. With respect to this clone: The antigen is not known.

Notes on the study in general: The study found tumor-derived TCR clones expanded in blood after radiotherapy plus ipilimumab. Early clonal dynamics of blood T cells, together with interferon-beta, were reported as the best response predictor.

The V call is TRBV28, the J call TRBJ2-3, with 10 positions matching TRBD2. This sequence was found in a human donor with non-small cell lung cancer who had stable disease on radiotherapy plus ipilimumab. The sample here was peripheral blood, taken from a patient treated with radiotherapy plus ipilimumab. This CDR3 reads CASSSAGGSTNTQYF. The CDR3 DNA reads as TGTGCCAGCAGTTCAGCGGGAGGGTCTACGAATACGCAGTATTTT. Filled out from reference TRBV28 and TRBJ2-3, the complete variable domain reads DVKVTQSSRYLVKRTGEKVFLECVQDMDHENMFWYRQDPGLGLRLIYFSYDVKMKEKGDIPEGYSVSREKKERFSLILESASTNQTSMYLCASSSAGGSTNTQYFGPGTRLTVL.